The clone carrying this T cell receptor beta chain was seen only a few times. Antigen unknown. Nobody among the patients had been given any treatment before thyroid surgery. V shed 5 bases and J shed 4 bases, with 11 bases lying between them. Per the germline V gene, CDR1 is MNHNS and CDR2 is SASEGT. The CDR3 covers 13 residues. The data belong to a study of metastatic and nonmetastatic thyroid tumors. TCRdb ran MiXCR on the PCR reads. The data contain over 15,000 clones, around 30% of them seen just once; the ten biggest clones take up roughly a sixth. Study-wide findings and caveats: It was reportedly found that TCR beta diversity was significantly higher in malignant thyroid tumors than in benign nodules, a difference seen in both blood and tumor samples.

The specimen sequenced was tumor tissue. This receptor was taken from a female donor with papillary thyroid cancer or a benign thyroid nodule (not recorded which). Some clones in this sample may be carry-over from other donors' samples. The V and J genes are TRBV6-1 and TRBJ1-2; D not certain. CDR3 region: CASSKDGPYGYTF. The CDR3 DNA follows: TGTGCCAGCAGTAAGGACGGACCCTATGGCTACACCTTC.